The 29 T cell receptor beta chains given below trace back to one sample, sequenced in a study of blood T cell repertoires in COVID-19. The data were produced by immunoSEQ multiplex PCR, yet TCRdb's version contains in-frame clones alone and is incomplete. The profile shows 60,000 to 90,000 clones, approximately 80% of them singletons. The sample consisted of peripheral blood. These receptors originate from a man aged 55-75 years with active or convalescent COVID-19.

The chain couples TRBV4-1 to TRBJ2-1; D may be TRBD1 (6 bases). Germline assignment: CDR1 MGHRA and CDR2 YSYEKL. Trimming pared 0 bases from V and 1 base from J, leaving 7 bases between. The CDR3 consists of 15 residues. The CDR3 region has the DNA TGCGCCAGCAGCCAAGACGGGACATCCTACAATGAGCAGTTCTTC. Residues: CASSQDGTSYNEQFF.

The chain carries TRBV2 and TRBJ1-6, with TRBD1 as a possible D gene (5 bases). Trimming removed 4 bases from V and 3 bases from J, with 13 bases in between. CDR1 and CDR2 (germline): SNHLY, FYNNEI. The CDR3 has 16 residues. The CDR3 loop reads CASSGQGKNYNSPLHF. DNA of the CDR3: TGTGCCAGCAGTGGGCAGGGTAAAAACTATAATTCACCCCTCCACTTT.

The rearrangement joins TRBV5-1 to TRBJ1-1; the match to TRBD1 covers 9 bases. This CDR3 region has 15 residues. Germline loops: CDR1 SGHRS, CDR2 YFSETQ. J gave up 2 bases and V 4 bases, and 6 bases lay outside the gene matches. CDR3 coding DNA: TGCGCCAGCAGCGAAGGGACAGGGAGCAACACTGAAGCTTTCTTT. Encoded protein: CASSEGTGSNTEAFF. Full variable domain (remainder filled in from reference TRBV5-1 and TRBJ1-1): KAGVTQTPRYLIKTRGQQVTLSCSPISGHRSVSWYQQTPGQGLQFLFEYFSETQRNKGNFPGRFSGRQFSNSRSEMNVSTLELGDSALYLCASSEGTGSNTEAFFGQGTRLTVV.

This chain connects TRBV7-9 to TRBJ2-5; possibly TRBD1 for D (5 bases). Trimming removed 5 bases at V and 1 base at J, with 11 bases between. The CDR3 length is 14 residues. The germline CDR1 and CDR2 sequences are SEHNR and FQNEAQ (reference sequence). Here the CDR3 reads CASSPTGIQETQYF. The CDR3 DNA follows: TGTGCCAGCAGCCCCACAGGAATCCAAGAGACCCAGTACTTC.

The genes are TRBV6-5 and TRBJ2-7; D may be TRBD2 (7 bases). Trimming took 1 base from V and 6 from J, leaving 13 bases between them. Germline values: CDR1 MNHEY, CDR2 SVGAGI. There are 14 residues in the CDR3. The CDR3 reads CASSYLGGAFEQYF. CDR3 nucleotides: TGTGCCAGCAGTTACTTGGGGGGGGCTTTCGAGCAGTACTTC.

The CDR3 reads CASSQGTTGNYEQYF. The CDR3 nucleotides read TGCGCCAGCAGCCAAGGGACGACAGGGAACTACGAGCAGTACTTC. The rearrangement joins TRBV4-3 to TRBJ2-7; TRBD1 matches at 7 bases. Trimming at V came to 1 base and at J to 3 bases, leaving 6 bases not matched to a gene. In germline, CDR1 is LGHNA, CDR2 YSLEER. The CDR3 sequence is 15 residues long.

The chain combines TRBV4-3 with TRBJ1-2; 9 bases agree with TRBD1. V gave up 0 bases and J gave up 1 base; unmatched junction bases: 9. The germline CDR1 and CDR2 sequences are LGHNA and YSLEER. This CDR3 comprises 18 residues. CDR3 amino acids: CASSQDGTGTGNNYGYTF. CDR3 coding DNA: TGCGCCAGCAGCCAAGATGGGACCGGGACAGGGAATAACTATGGCTACACCTTC.

The chain carries TRBV7-9 and TRBJ1-1, with unresolved D. Deletions cut 0 bases from V and 4 bases from J, with 6 bases between. The V gene's germline CDR1 is SEHNR and CDR2 FQNEAQ (reference sequence). The CDR3 sequence is 13 residues long. The chain's CDR3 is CASSLAQVTEAFF. In DNA form, the CDR3 reads TGTGCCAGCAGCTTAGCGCAGGTCACTGAAGCTTTCTTT.

The rearrangement uses TRBV29-1 and TRBJ2-4; TRBD2 aligns across 8 bases. Losses at the gene ends were 6 bases for V and 1 base for J; bases not matched to a gene: 5. This CDR3 spans 14 amino acids. Germline CDR1 SQVTM, CDR2 ANQGSEA. The CDR3 coding sequence is TGCAGCGTCCCGGGGGGGCCGGCCAAAAACATTCAGTACTTC. This sequence encodes CSVPGGPAKNIQYF.

CDR3 amino acids: CASSRPDRRGYTF. In nucleotides, the CDR3 is TGTGCCAGCAGCCGCCCGGACAGGCGCGGCTACACCTTC. This chain links TRBV6-5 with TRBJ1-2, with 7 bases identical to TRBD1. V shed 6 bases, J shed 8 bases, and the junction held 9 bases outside the gene matches. This CDR3 has 13 amino acids. Germline V gene data show CDR1 as MNHEY and CDR2 as SVGAGI.

The J gene is TRBJ2-5, the V gene TRBV2; possibly TRBD1 for D (5 bases). V lost 4 bases, J lost 3 bases, and 6 bases lay in between. Germline CDR1 and CDR2: SNHLY and FYNNEI. CDR3 length: 12 amino acids. CDR3 protein: CASSAGKETQYF. The CDR3 region has the DNA TGTGCCAGCAGTGCAGGGAAAGAGACCCAGTACTTC.

This clone was found once. The chain carries TRBV7-9 and TRBJ2-2; D might be TRBD1 (5 bases). CDR3 length equals 15 residues. Germline loops: CDR1 SEHNR, CDR2 FQNEAQ (reference sequence). Deletions cut 1 base from V and 1 base from J, with 7 bases between. The CDR3 coding sequence is TGTGCCAGCAGCTTAGGAACAGGGAACACCGGGGAGCTGTTTTTT. This sequence encodes CASSLGTGNTGELFF.

Worth noting for this clone: Additional DNA sequences in this sample encode the identical CDR3. The chain joins TRBV6-5 to TRBJ1-5, with 7 bases identical to TRBD1. CDR1 is MNHEY and CDR2 is SVGAGI in the germline V gene. The CDR3 consists of 15 residues. V lost 4 bases and J lost 0; bases outside the gene matches: 3. In DNA, the CDR3 is TGTGCCAGCAGTTTACAGGGGAATAGCAATCAGCCCCAGCATTTT. It is translated as CASSLQGNSNQPQHF.

Only a few counts were recorded for this clone. This chain joins TRBV7-6 and TRBJ2-7; 7 bases are shared with TRBD2. Germline CDR1 and CDR2: SGHVS and FNYEAQ. The CDR3 is 14 amino acids. V shed 1 base and J 6 bases; nucleotides not matched to a gene: 6. Written as DNA, the CDR3 is TGTGCCAGCAGCTTAGGACTAGCTGGGGGCGAGCAGTACTTC. Encoded protein: CASSLGLAGGEQYF.

The CDR3 sequence: CASGGQGISTNEKLFF. As DNA, the CDR3 is TGTGCCAGCGGAGGACAGGGGATTTCAACTAATGAAAAACTGTTTTTT. This rearrangement joins TRBV21-1 to TRBJ1-4; TRBD1, as called in the table, went unchecked against the DNA. TRBV21-1 is listed as a pseudogene. CDR3 length equals 16 residues.

The V gene is TRBV7-9, the J gene TRBJ1-1; a possible D gene is TRBD1 (5 bases). The CDR3 runs 14 residues. Trimming removed 5 bases from V and 1 base from J, with 11 bases in between. Germline V gene data show CDR1 as SEHNR and CDR2 as FQNEAQ (reference sequence). CDR3 residues: CASSLNQGNTEAFF. The CDR3 coding sequence is TGTGCCAGCAGCCTTAATCAGGGGAACACTGAAGCTTTCTTT. The whole variable domain, filled in from reference TRBV7-9 and TRBJ1-1, reads DTGVSQNPRHKITKRGQNVTFRCDPISEHNRLYWYRQTLGQGPEFLTYFQNEAQLEKSRLLSDRFSAERPKGSFSTLEIQRTEQGDSAMYLCASSLNQGNTEAFFGQGTRLTVV.

The chain combines TRBV6-2 or TRBV6-3 with TRBJ1-2; TRBD1 is a possible D gene (6 bases). Trimming stripped 4 bases from V and 5 bases from J, with 11 bases between. This CDR3 is built from 13 residues. Germline V lookup: CDR1 MNHEY, CDR2 SVGEGT. The CDR3 region is CASSSGQRYGYTF. For the CDR3, the DNA is TGTGCCAGCAGTTCCGGACAGAGATATGGCTACACCTTC.

This sequence joins TRBV4-3 and TRBJ1-2; 11 bases are a match to TRBD1. Germline CDR1 LGHNA, CDR2 YSLEER. Trimming at V came to 0 bases and at J to 7 bases, leaving 10 bases not matched to a gene. The CDR3 loop spans 17 amino acids. CDR3 loop: CASSQEISRTGGGGYTF. For the CDR3, the DNA is TGCGCCAGCAGCCAAGAGATCTCCCGGACAGGGGGCGGTGGCTACACCTTC.

This clone was recorded many times. CDR3 DNA: TGTGCCAGTAGCCCCGGACAGAACTCTGGAAACACCATATATTTT. Residues: CASSPGQNSGNTIYF. The V and J genes are TRBV19 and TRBJ1-3; TRBD1 is a possible D gene (6 bases). The V and J ends lost 6 bases and 0 bases respectively, with 12 bases between them. Germline loops: CDR1 LNHDA, CDR2 SQIVND (reference sequence). CDR3 length equals 15 residues.

On this clone itself: No conserved phenylalanine or tryptophan ends this CDR3, so it is likely a read error. Because the CDR3's place on the DNA is in doubt, the DNA is left out and the CDR3 is given as listed by TCRdb. V gene TRBV18 combines with J gene TRBJ1-5; the DNA was not compared with TRBD1, the D call given in the table. Including both end residues, the CDR3 is 13 amino acids long. Germline loops: CDR1 KGHSH, CDR2 LQKENI. The CDR3 here is CASSPGTGKGPWV.

The chain recombines TRBV7-2 with TRBJ2-7; TRBD1 matches at 8 bases. The CDR3 runs to 15 residues. CDR1 is SGHTA, CDR2 FQGNSA, per germline. V shed 5 bases, J shed 5 bases, and the junction held 11 bases outside the gene matches. The CDR3 nucleotides are TGTGCCAGCAGCATAGTGGCAGGGGGCATGAACGAGCAGTACTTC. Translating gives CASSIVAGGMNEQYF.

This clone was detected once. The V gene is TRBV18, the J gene TRBJ1-2; 9 nucleotides match TRBD1. Trimming took 3 bases from V and 3 from J; bases not matched to a gene: 5. The CDR3 is 15 residues long. The germline CDR1 and CDR2 sequences are KGHSH and LQKENI. The CDR3 sequence: CASSPRDRGDYGYTF. CDR3 in DNA: TGTGCCAGCTCACCTCGTGACAGGGGGGACTATGGCTACACCTTC.

CDR3 in DNA: TGTGCCAGCAGCCCTGACAGGGGATCTTGGAACACCATATATTTT. Protein: CASSPDRGSWNTIYF. The chain is built from TRBV11-2 and TRBJ1-3; 8 positions agree with TRBD1. The CDR3 is 15 residues long. CDR1 and CDR2 from the germline V gene are SGHAT and FQNNGV. V lost 5 bases to trimming and J lost 7 bases; unmatched junction nucleotides: 10.

With regard to this clone: Its ends do not fully match the called genes, so a read error is possible. This chain connects TRBV5-4 to TRBJ2-5, with 12 bases lining up with TRBD2. The CDR3 is 18 amino acids. CDR1 and CDR2 (germline): SGHNT, YYREEE (reference sequence). The CDR3 sequence: CASSPGGLAGGRFETKYF. Written as DNA, the CDR3 is TGTGCCAGCAGCCCCGGAGGGCTAGCGGGGGGGCGGTTTGAGACCAAGTACTTC.

CDR3 DNA: TGTGCCAGCAGCCCTGCAGGGGGCGCGGGCACTGAAGCTTTCTTT. Its protein product is CASSPAGGAGTEAFF. V usage is TRBV7-2 and J usage is TRBJ1-1; 8 bases fit TRBD1. Germline-derived CDR1 and CDR2 are SGHTA and FQGNSA. Losses at the gene ends were 5 bases for V and 4 bases for J; bases not matched to a gene: 9. The CDR3 runs 15 residues.

The chain has TRBV19 and TRBJ2-5; possibly TRBD2 for D (6 bases). Germline-derived CDR1 and CDR2 are LNHDA and SQIVND (reference sequence). V lost 5 bases and J lost 5, with 12 bases in between. CDR3 length: 13 amino acids. The CDR3 sequence is CASSRQGGETQYF. The CDR3 bases are TGTGCCAGTAGTCGGCAGGGAGGCGAGACCCAGTACTTC.

CDR3 DNA: TGTGCCAGCAGCAACCCGGGACAGGGGAACACTGAAGCTTTCTTT. Translation gives CASSNPGQGNTEAFF. The chain has TRBV21-1 and TRBJ1-1; the D call of TRBD1 is as the table states it, not checked on the DNA. TRBV21-1 has pseudogene status. This CDR3 is 15 amino acids long.

The chain is built from TRBV12-3 or TRBV12-4 and TRBJ2-5, with TRBD1 identical over 7 bases. There are 13 residues in the CDR3. V lost 6 bases, J lost 5 bases, and 6 bases stayed unmatched. For the CDR3, the DNA is TGTGCCAGCAGACGACAGGGTGGGGAGACCCAGTACTTC. This encodes CASRRQGGETQYF.

V gene TRBV6-6 combines with J gene TRBJ2-1, with 9 bases aligning to TRBD2. This CDR3 comprises 15 residues. Germline trimming cut 6 bases from V and 6 bases from J; bases unmatched to any gene: 9. CDR1 is MNHNY, CDR2 SVGAGI, per germline (reference sequence). The CDR3 DNA reads as TGTGCCAGCAGGACCGGGACTAGCCCCAGCAATGAGCAGTTCTTC. Protein: CASRTGTSPSNEQFF.